A selection of T cell receptor beta chains follows, all from one sample in a study of cytomegalovirus exposure and HLA in healthy donors. The protocol was immunoSEQ multiplex PCR, while the TCRdb copy is restricted to in-frame clones and leaves out a portion. The data contain 150,000 or so clones, about 84% of them singletons. Sequencing was carried out using PBMCs. The receptors here all came from a man between 50 and 59 years old in good health and CMV-seropositive. Each CDR3 is given with its conserved first and last residue. D genes are given only for firm matches. Only some rows state a clone size, as once, few, many or a class for expanded clones.

j_call: TRBJ2-5
clone_size: NA
v_call: TRBV5-1
d_call: NA
cdr3_aa: CASSQTPSRETQYF
cdr3_nt: TGCGCCAGCAGCCAAACTCCGAGCCGGGAGACCCAGTACTTC

j_call: TRBJ1-1
clone_size: NA
v_call: TRBV10-3
d_call: NA
cdr3_aa: CAISADSYTEAFF
cdr3_nt: TGTGCCATCAGTGCGGACAGCTACACTGAAGCTTTCTTT

j_call: TRBJ1-2
clone_size: NA
v_call: TRBV27
d_call: TRBD1
cdr3_aa: CASSWGQGQGYTF
cdr3_nt: TGTGCCAGCAGTTGGGGACAGGGCCAGGGCTACACCTTC

j_call: TRBJ2-3
clone_size: NA
v_call: TRBV5-1
d_call: NA
cdr3_aa: CASSLGLLVSSTDTQYF
cdr3_nt: TGCGCCAGCAGCTTGGGTCTACTAGTCTCCAGCACAGATACGCAGTATTTT

j_call: TRBJ2-7
clone_size: NA
v_call: TRBV6-1
d_call: TRBD1
cdr3_aa: CASSEVGTASYEQYF
cdr3_nt: TGTGCCAGCAGTGAAGTCGGGACAGCCTCCTACGAGCAGTACTTC

j_call: TRBJ2-3
clone_size: NA
v_call: TRBV5-1
d_call: TRBD1
cdr3_aa: CASSLIPPTQGAADTQYF
cdr3_nt: TGCGCCAGCAGCTTGATACCACCTACACAGGGGGCCGCAGATACGCAGTATTTT

j_call: TRBJ2-2
clone_size: once
v_call: TRBV11-2
d_call: TRBD1
cdr3_aa: CASSLSQGLAGELFF
cdr3_nt: TGTGCCAGCAGCTTATCACAGGGGTTGGCCGGGGAGCTGTTTTTT

j_call: TRBJ1-5
clone_size: NA
v_call: TRBV2
d_call: NA
cdr3_aa: CASSEVGGGNQPQHF
cdr3_nt: TGTGCCAGCAGTGAAGTTGGAGGAGGCAATCAGCCCCAGCATTTT

j_call: TRBJ2-5
clone_size: NA
v_call: TRBV5-4
d_call: NA
cdr3_aa: CASSLVGGAQETQYF
cdr3_nt: TGTGCCAGCAGCTTGGTAGGCGGGGCTCAAGAGACCCAGTACTTC

j_call: TRBJ1-3
clone_size: few
v_call: TRBV5-6
d_call: NA
cdr3_aa: CASLGSGGNTIYF
cdr3_nt: TGTGCCAGCCTAGGTTCCGGGGGAAACACCATATATTTT

j_call: TRBJ1-2
clone_size: few
v_call: TRBV29-1
d_call: TRBD1
cdr3_aa: CSAEGQGNGYTF
cdr3_nt: TGCAGCGCAGAAGGACAGGGCAATGGCTACACCTTC

j_call: TRBJ1-4
clone_size: few
v_call: TRBV6-5
d_call: NA
cdr3_aa: CASSPGHEKLFF
cdr3_nt: TGTGCCAGCAGTCCAGGCCATGAAAAACTGTTTTTT

j_call: TRBJ2-2
clone_size: NA
v_call: TRBV5-1
d_call: NA
cdr3_aa: CASSPGLAGTGELFF
cdr3_nt: TGCGCCAGCAGCCCTGGGCTAGCTGGCACCGGGGAGCTGTTTTTT

j_call: TRBJ2-7
clone_size: NA
v_call: TRBV6-5
d_call: TRBD2
cdr3_aa: CASSTTSGSRSEQYF
cdr3_nt: TGTGCCAGCAGTACGACTAGCGGGAGTCGGAGCGAGCAGTACTTC

j_call: TRBJ1-4
clone_size: NA
v_call: TRBV2
d_call: NA
cdr3_aa: CASGLQGTGEKLFF
cdr3_nt: TGTGCCAGCGGACTGCAGGGGACCGGGGAAAAACTGTTTTTT